This is a list of T cell receptor beta chains from one sample in a study of molecular identifiers for immune sequencing clone quantification. TCRdb processed the PCR reads anew with MiXCR; each CDR3 protein has one entry. The data show 80,000 to 100,000 distinct CDR3 sequences, 20% to 25% seen once. The source material was naive CD8+ T cells from blood, with Jurkat cell RNA spiked in. These receptors all stem from a human donor in good health. Some libraries in this study had Jurkat cell RNA spiked in. Each CDR3 is given with its conserved first and last residue. D genes are given only for firm matches. A clone size is listed for some rows: how often the clone was seen (once, few, many), or a class if it is expanded.

clone_size,j_call,d_call,v_call,cdr3_length,cdr3_nt,cdr3_aa
many,TRBJ2-7,.,TRBV3-1,15,TGTGCCAGCAGCCAAGGCCCCCAGTCCTCCTACGAGCAGTACTTC,CASSQGPQSSYEQYF
many,TRBJ2-7,TRBD1,TRBV4-1,14,TGCGCCAGCAGCCACGACAGGGGCACCTACGAGCAGTACTTC,CASSHDRGTYEQYF
many,TRBJ1-5,.,TRBV20-1,15,TGCAGTGCTTGCTGGGACCTTGATAGCAATCAGCCCCAGCATTTT,CSACWDLDSNQPQHF
.,TRBJ2-5,.,TRBV27,14,TGTGCCAGCAGTTTATCGATGACAGGCGAGCCCCAGTACTTC,CASSLSMTGEPQYF
.,TRBJ2-3,.,TRBV2,14,TGTGCCAGCAGTGGGGTTGGGAGCGCAGATACGCAGTATTTT,CASSGVGSADTQYF
few,TRBJ1-1,.,TRBV19,12,TGTGCCAGTAGTATATCGAACACTGAAGCTTTCTTT,CASSISNTEAFF
many,TRBJ2-3,.,TRBV15,15,TGTGCCACCAGCAGAGATAGAGCCGGCCCAGATACGCAGTATTTT,CATSRDRAGPDTQYF
many,TRBJ1-1,.,TRBV30,11,TGTGCCTGGGGACAGTGGACTGAAGCTTTCTTT,CAWGQWTEAFF
many,TRBJ2-5,.,TRBV7-9,12,TGTGCCAGCAGCTTAGCCCAAGAGACCCAGTACTTC,CASSLAQETQYF
many,TRBJ2-7,TRBD1,TRBV27,13,TGTGCCAGCAGTCACGGACAGGGGTACGAGCAGTACTTC,CASSHGQGYEQYF
.,TRBJ1-2,TRBD1,TRBV6-6,14,TGTGCCAGCAGCCGGACAGGAGAGGGCTATGGCTACACCTTC,CASSRTGEGYGYTF
many,TRBJ2-5,.,TRBV12-3/TRBV12-4,13,TGTGCCAGCACCCCAGCCTACGGGGAGACCCAGTACTTC,CASTPAYGETQYF
.,TRBJ2-7,TRBD2,TRBV19,15,TGTGCCAGTAGGAGACTAGCGGGAGATTACGCCGAGCAGTACTTC,CASRRLAGDYAEQYF
many,TRBJ2-7,TRBD2,TRBV6-1,14,TGTGCCAGCAGTGAAACTAGCGGGACCTACGAGCAGTACTTC,CASSETSGTYEQYF
few,TRBJ1-2,.,TRBV30,16,TGTGCCTGGAGTGTACTAATTGACAGCGTCAACTATGGCTACACCTTC,CAWSVLIDSVNYGYTF
.,TRBJ1-1,.,TRBV10-2,14,TGCGCCAGCAGTGAAGCAGCCCCGAACACTGAAGCTTTCTTT,CASSEAAPNTEAFF
many,TRBJ1-1,.,TRBV13,12,TGTGCCAGCAGCTTAGGCCCCCCCAAAGCTTTCTTT,CASSLGPPKAFF
many,TRBJ2-2,.,TRBV7-9,16,TGTGCCAGCAGTCCCAGCGCAGGGCCGAACACCGGGGAGCTGTTTTTT,CASSPSAGPNTGELFF
.,TRBJ2-5,.,TRBV7-9,15,TGTGCCAGCAAAGCAGGGGGGGCGGACCAAGAGACCCAGTACTTC,CASKAGGADQETQYF
.,TRBJ1-5,.,TRBV6-2/TRBV6-3,14,TGTGCCAGCAGCTGGAGGACCTTCAATCAGCCCCAGCATTTT,CASSWRTFNQPQHF
many,TRBJ2-7,TRBD1,TRBV4-1,15,TGCGCCAGCAGCTCGCGCACCGGGACAGAGTACGAGCAGTACTTC,CASSSRTGTEYEQYF
many,TRBJ2-3,.,TRBV15,14,TGTGCCACCAGCAGAGAGACTAGCACAGATACGCAGTATTTT,CATSRETSTDTQYF
many,TRBJ2-1,TRBD1,TRBV29-1,18,TGCAGCGTGCGGGGACAGGGGGTTGAGTCGGGTGGATACAATGAGCAGTTCTTC,CSVRGQGVESGGYNEQFF
many,TRBJ1-5,.,TRBV6-1,15,TGTGCCAGCAGTGAACCTGGGCTGAGCAATCAGCCCCAGCATTTT,CASSEPGLSNQPQHF
.,TRBJ2-7,.,TRBV6-1,12,TGTGCCAGCAGCAACGGGGCTTCGGAGCGGTACTTC,CASSNGASERYF
.,TRBJ2-7,TRBD2,TRBV25-1,15,TGTGCCAGCAGTGAATACGCGGGAGTGGCGTACGAGCAGTACTTC,CASSEYAGVAYEQYF
few,TRBJ2-6,TRBD1,TRBV15,16,TGTGCCACCAGAAACCGGGACAGCTCTGGGGCCAACGTCCTGACTTTC,CATRNRDSSGANVLTF
many,TRBJ2-3,.,TRBV6-5,16,TGTGCCAGCAGTTCCGTTGGGGGACGGAGCACAGATACGCAGTATTTT,CASSSVGGRSTDTQYF
many,TRBJ2-3,TRBD2,TRBV20-1,18,TGCAGTGCTAGAGAGGGCGGGAGGGCCTTCTTTCTGGCAGATACGCAGTATTTT,CSAREGGRAFFLADTQYF
few,TRBJ1-1,.,TRBV4-3,13,TGCGTCAGCAGCCAGGGGAGAAACACTGAAGCTTTCTTT,CVSSQGRNTEAFF
many,TRBJ2-7,TRBD1,TRBV4-1,13,TGCGCCACCGCGAGGACAGGAGGCTACGAGCAGTACTTC,CATARTGGYEQYF
many,TRBJ2-2,.,TRBV23-1,14,TGCGCCAGCAGTCAATTCACAGGCGAACGGGAGCTGTTTTTT,CASSQFTGERELFF
many,TRBJ2-3,TRBD2,TRBV20-1,13,TGCAGTGCTCGGACTAGCGGCACAGATACGCAGTATTTT,CSARTSGTDTQYF
few,TRBJ1-5,.,TRBV19,15,TGTGCCAGTAGTATGGGCAGTTTTAGCAATCAGCCCCAGCATTTT,CASSMGSFSNQPQHF
many,TRBJ2-7,TRBD1,TRBV19,15,TGTGCCAGTAGTAGCGCCGGGACAGGACCCTACGAGCAGTACTTC,CASSSAGTGPYEQYF
many,TRBJ1-1,.,TRBV3-1,17,TGTGCCAGCAGCCAGATTACCGGGTCTTTTGGGCACACTGAAGCTTTCTTT,CASSQITGSFGHTEAFF
.,TRBJ2-5,.,TRBV7-9,14,TGTGCCAGCAGCTCTCTAAGGGGCCCAGCGCCCCCGTCCTTC,CASSSLRGPAPPSF
many,TRBJ1-5,.,TRBV2,12,TGTGCCAGCAGTGATTACAATCAGCCCCAGCATTTT,CASSDYNQPQHF
many,TRBJ2-3,.,TRBV29-1,13,TGCAGCGTCCCCGGGGGAGGCACAGATACGCAGTATTTT,CSVPGGGTDTQYF
many,TRBJ2-2,.,TRBV29-1,13,TGCAGCGTTGTCCCAACGAACACCGGGGAGCTGTTTTTT,CSVVPTNTGELFF
many,TRBJ2-3,.,TRBV4-1,15,TGCGCCAGCAGCCTCCTCGACTTACACACAGATACGCAGTATTTT,CASSLLDLHTDTQYF
few,TRBJ1-1,.,TRBV30,13,TGTGCCTGGAGTGCCTTGACAGTAAATGAAGCTTTCTTT,CAWSALTVNEAFF
once,TRBJ2-2,TRBD1,TRBV6-5,14,TGTGCCAGCAGGGACAGGGGTTGGTCCGGGGAGCAGTTTTTT,CASRDRGWSGEQFF
.,TRBJ2-6,.,TRBV27,16,TGTGCCAGCAGTTTAGAAATGGGCTCTGGGGCCAACGTCCTGACTTTC,CASSLEMGSGANVLTF
many,TRBJ2-3,.,TRBV7-2,15,TGTGCCAGCAGCTTAGTTTGGGTTGGGTCAGATACGCAGTATTTT,CASSLVWVGSDTQYF
few,TRBJ2-1,.,TRBV30,14,TGTGCCTGGGCCTCGGGGGCAAGGTACAATGAGCAGTTCTTC,CAWASGARYNEQFF
once,TRBJ2-2,TRBD2,TRBV28,18,TGTGCCAGCAGCCTCCCGACTGGGCTAGCGGGAGTTCCTGGGGAGCTGTTTTTT,CASSLPTGLAGVPGELFF
many,TRBJ2-1,.,TRBV7-9,16,TGTGCCAGCAGCCCTCCTTATAACCTAGCTGACAATGAGCAGTTCTTC,CASSPPYNLADNEQFF
.,TRBJ2-1,.,TRBV2,14,TGTGCCAGCAGTGTGGGCACAGGCTACAATGAGCAGTTCTTC,CASSVGTGYNEQFF
many,TRBJ1-1,.,TRBV7-9,14,TGTGCCAGCAGTCGGGAAGGCATGAACACTGAAGCTTTCTTT,CASSREGMNTEAFF
few,TRBJ2-1,.,TRBV19,13,TGTGCCAGTAGTACCCCATGGGGTAATGGGCAGTTCTTC,CASSTPWGNGQFF
many,TRBJ2-1,.,TRBV6-6,14,TGTGCCAGCAGTTACCCCCGACAGGACAATGAGCAGTTCTTC,CASSYPRQDNEQFF
many,TRBJ1-4,.,TRBV27,14,TGTGCCAGCAGTTTATTGGGATACAATGAAAAACTGTTTTTT,CASSLLGYNEKLFF
many,TRBJ2-2,TRBD1,TRBV6-2/TRBV6-3,15,TGTGCCAGCAGTTCGGGACAGGGGGCGCCCGGGGAGCTGTTTTTT,CASSSGQGAPGELFF
.,TRBJ2-1,TRBD2,TRBV6-5,15,TGTGCCAGCACTAGTAGCGGGACTCCCTACAATGAGCAGTTCTTC,CASTSSGTPYNEQFF